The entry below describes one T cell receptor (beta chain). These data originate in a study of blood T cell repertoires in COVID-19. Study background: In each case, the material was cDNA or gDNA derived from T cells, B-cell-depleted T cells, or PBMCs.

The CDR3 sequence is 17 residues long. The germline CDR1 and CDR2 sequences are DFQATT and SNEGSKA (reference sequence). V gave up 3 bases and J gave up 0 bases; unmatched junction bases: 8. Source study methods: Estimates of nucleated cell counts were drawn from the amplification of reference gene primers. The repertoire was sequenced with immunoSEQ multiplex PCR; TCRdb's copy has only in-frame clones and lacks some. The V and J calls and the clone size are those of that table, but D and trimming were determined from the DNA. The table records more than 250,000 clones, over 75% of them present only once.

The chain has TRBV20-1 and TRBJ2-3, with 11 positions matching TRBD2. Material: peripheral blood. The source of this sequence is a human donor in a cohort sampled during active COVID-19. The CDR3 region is CSASLLAGGPSTDTQYF. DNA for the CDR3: TGCAGTGCTAGTCTGCTAGCGGGGGGCCCTAGCACAGATACGCAGTATTTT.